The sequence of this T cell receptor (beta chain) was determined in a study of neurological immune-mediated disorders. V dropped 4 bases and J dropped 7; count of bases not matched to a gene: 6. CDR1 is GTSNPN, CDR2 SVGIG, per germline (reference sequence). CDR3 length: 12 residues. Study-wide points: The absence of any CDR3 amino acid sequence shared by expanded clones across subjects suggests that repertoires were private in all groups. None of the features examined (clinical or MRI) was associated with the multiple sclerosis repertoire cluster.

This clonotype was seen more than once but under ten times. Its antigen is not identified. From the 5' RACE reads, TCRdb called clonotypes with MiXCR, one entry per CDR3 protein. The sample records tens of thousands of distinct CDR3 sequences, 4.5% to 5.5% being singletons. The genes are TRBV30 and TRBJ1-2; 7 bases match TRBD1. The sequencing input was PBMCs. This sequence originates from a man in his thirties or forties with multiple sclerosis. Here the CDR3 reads CAWTAGGGGYTF. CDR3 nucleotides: TGTGCCTGGACGGCAGGGGGTGGTGGCTACACCTTC.